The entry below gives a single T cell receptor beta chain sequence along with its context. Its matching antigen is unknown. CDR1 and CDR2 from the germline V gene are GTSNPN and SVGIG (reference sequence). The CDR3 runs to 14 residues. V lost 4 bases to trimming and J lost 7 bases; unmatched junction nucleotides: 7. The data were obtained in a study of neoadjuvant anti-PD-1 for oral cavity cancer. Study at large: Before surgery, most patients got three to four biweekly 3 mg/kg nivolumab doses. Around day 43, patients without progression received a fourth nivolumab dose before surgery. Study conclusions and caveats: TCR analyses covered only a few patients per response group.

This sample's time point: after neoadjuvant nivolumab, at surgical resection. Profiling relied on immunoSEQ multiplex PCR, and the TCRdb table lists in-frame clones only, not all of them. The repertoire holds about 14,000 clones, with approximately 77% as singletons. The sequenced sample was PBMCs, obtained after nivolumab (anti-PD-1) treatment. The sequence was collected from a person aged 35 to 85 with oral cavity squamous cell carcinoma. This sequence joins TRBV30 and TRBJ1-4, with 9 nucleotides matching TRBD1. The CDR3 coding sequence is TGTGCCTGGATCAAACAGGGGGCACGTGAAAAACTGTTTTTT. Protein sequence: CAWIKQGAREKLFF.